Listed below are T cell receptor beta chains from one sample, sequenced in a study of T cells after yellow fever vaccination. TCRdb recomputed calls from the 5' RACE reads with MiXCR, one row per CDR3 protein. This table holds some 500,000 distinct CDR3 sequences, about 14% found once. The material sequenced was PBMCs, taken on the day of the yellow fever booster vaccination. The receptor source for this set is a man younger than 40 who received the YFV17D yellow fever vaccine. CDR3s include the opening cysteine and the closing phenylalanine or tryptophan. Each record gives: clone size, D gene, J gene, V gene, CDR3 DNA, CDR3 protein. D genes are given only for firm matches. Clone size, where shown, is once, few, many, or a class for clones that have expanded.

-,-,TRBJ2-1,TRBV6-1,TGTGCCAGCAGTGAAATGCGGAGCTCCTACAATGAGCAGTTCTTC,CASSEMRSSYNEQFF
-,-,TRBJ1-1,TRBV3-1,TGTGCCAGCAGCCAGGGGGGTGGCGAAGCTTTCTTT,CASSQGGGEAFF
few,-,TRBJ2-3,TRBV7-6,TGTGCCAGCCGGGGCAACGAGGCAGATACGCAGTATTTT,CASRGNEADTQYF
many,-,TRBJ1-1,TRBV19,TGTGCCAGTAGTCCAGCGGGGCAGGGTTACACTGAAGCTTTCTTT,CASSPAGQGYTEAFF
few,-,TRBJ1-4,TRBV30,TGTGCCTGGGCGGCCCCCCGGGGTGAAAAACTGTTTTTT,CAWAAPRGEKLFF
few,-,TRBJ2-2,TRBV6-5,TGTGCCAGCTTCCAGGGACCCGGGGAGCTGTTTTTT,CASFQGPGELFF
-,TRBD2,TRBJ2-5,TRBV7-9,TGTGCCAGCAGCCCCGGGAGGGCGAAGGAGACCCAGTACTTC,CASSPGRAKETQYF
many,TRBD1,TRBJ2-1,TRBV5-1,TGCGCCAGCAGCTTTGGGGGACAGGCGAATGAGCAGTTCTTC,CASSFGGQANEQFF
-,TRBD1,TRBJ2-4,TRBV5-1,TGCGCCAGCAGCTTGGAGGGGGCTGACATTCAGTACTTC,CASSLEGADIQYF
-,-,TRBJ1-4,TRBV7-4,TGTGCCAGCAGCCTCAAATGGGGGTATCCTGCAACTAATGAAAAACTGTTTTTT,CASSLKWGYPATNEKLFF
few,-,TRBJ2-3,TRBV29-1,TGCAGCGTTTTGACGTCGAAGGGGTTGACAGATACGCAGTATTTT,CSVLTSKGLTDTQYF
-,-,TRBJ2-2,TRBV9,TGTGCCAGCAGCGTAGACAGGGCGAACACCGGGGAGCTGTTTTTT,CASSVDRANTGELFF
few,-,TRBJ2-5,TRBV23-1,TGCGCCAGCAACCAGCGGATCCAAGAGACCCAGTACTTC,CASNQRIQETQYF
few,TRBD2,TRBJ2-2,TRBV6-1,TGTGCCAGCAGCCCACTAGCGGGAGGTCCCGCCGGGGAGCTGTTTTTT,CASSPLAGGPAGELFF
-,TRBD2,TRBJ2-3,TRBV6-5,TGTGCCAGCAGTTACGGCTACCTAGCGGGATATAACACAGATACGCAGTATTTT,CASSYGYLAGYNTDTQYF
-,TRBD2,TRBJ2-7,TRBV6-1,TGTGCCAGCAGTGAACTAGCGGGAGGGATCCACGAGCAGTACTTC,CASSELAGGIHEQYF
-,-,TRBJ2-3,TRBV6-2/TRBV6-3,TGTGCCAGCAGTTACGAGAGACCGGGCCTCACAGATACGCAGTATTTT,CASSYERPGLTDTQYF
few,TRBD1,TRBJ2-2,TRBV12-3/TRBV12-4,TGTGCCAGCAGTTTAGCGGGTAGTGACAGGGCCTATTATGCGAACACCGGGGAGCTGTTTTTT,CASSLAGSDRAYYANTGELFF
-,TRBD2,TRBJ2-1,TRBV19,TGTGCCAGTAAACTAGCGGGAGGTTATGAGCAGTTCTTC,CASKLAGGYEQFF
-,-,TRBJ2-2,TRBV6-2/TRBV6-3,TGTGCCAGCAGTTACTCTTCGGTGGAGAACGGGGAGCTGTTTTTT,CASSYSSVENGELFF
-,TRBD1,TRBJ2-2,TRBV5-1,TGCGCCAGCAGCCCAGGGGGCTCGAACACCGGGGAGCTGTTTTTT,CASSPGGSNTGELFF
-,TRBD1,TRBJ1-1,TRBV9,TGTGCCAGCAGCGTAGACCAGACAGGGGGCACTGAAGCTTTCTTT,CASSVDQTGGTEAFF
-,-,TRBJ2-1,TRBV19,TGTGCCAGTAGTATATCCACGGGGCTATCCTACAATGAGCAGTTCTTC,CASSISTGLSYNEQFF
-,TRBD2,TRBJ2-1,TRBV20-1,TGCAGTGCTAGAGAGGGGCTAGCGGGTTACAATGAGCAGTTCTTC,CSAREGLAGYNEQFF
-,-,TRBJ2-3,TRBV6-5,TGTGCCAGCGGAGCAGGCAATACGCAGTATTTT,CASGAGNTQYF
-,-,TRBJ1-2,TRBV7-9,TGTGCCAGCAGCTTCTCTGTGGATGGCTACACCTTC,CASSFSVDGYTF
few,TRBD1,TRBJ2-7,TRBV6-2/TRBV6-3,TGTGCCAGCAGTTACAAAACAGGGGACCCATCCTACGAGCAGTACTTC,CASSYKTGDPSYEQYF